This T cell receptor beta chain was sequenced during a study of T cell changes during pregnancy in multiple sclerosis. Libraries were prepared by immunoSEQ multiplex PCR; TCRdb keeps only in-frame clonotypes and omits some of them. The sample consists of fewer than 85,000 clones, about 92% of them appearing once. With V trimmed by 4 bases and J by 5 bases, 6 bases remained unmatched. The V gene's germline CDR1 is SGHRS and CDR2 YFSETQ. The CDR3 contains 15 residues. V gene TRBV5-1 combines with J gene TRBJ2-5; 12 bases line up with TRBD2. The material sequenced was peripheral blood, taken in the second trimester of pregnancy. The TCR was taken from a female donor with multiple sclerosis, enrolled in a pregnancy study. CDR3 DNA: TGCGCCAGCAGCCTAGCGGGGGGGCCTTGGGAGACCCAGTACTTC. This translates into CASSLAGGPWETQYF.